Below are 31 T cell receptor beta chains sequenced from a single sample in a study of identical twins. TCRdb processed the 5' RACE reads anew with MiXCR; each CDR3 protein has one entry. The profile shows approximately 140,000 distinct CDR3 sequences, roughly 3.2% of them singletons. Material: memory T cells sorted from blood. These TCRs come from a young man in good health.

This clonotype was recorded many times. This chain's CDR3 is CASSHLDLNDLLTGTSGSYEQYF. In DNA, the CDR3 is TGTGCCAGCAGCCACTTAGACCTCAATGACTTATTAACCGGGACTAGCGGCTCCTACGAGCAGTACTTC. The chain links TRBV14 to TRBJ2-7; the match to TRBD2 covers 11 bases. The CDR3 length is 23 residues. The trim removed 3 bases at V and 0 bases at J, leaving 25 bases unmatched. Germline CDR1 reads SGHDN; CDR2 reads FVKESK.

At least ten counts were recorded for this clonotype. The chain carries TRBV6-1 and TRBJ2-2; D gene unclear. V shed 8 bases and J shed 2 bases, with 9 bases lying between them. This CDR3 spans 13 amino acids. Looked up from germline, CDR1 is MNHNS and CDR2 is SASEGT. The CDR3 is CASSRPNTGELFF. The CDR3 DNA follows: TGTGCCAGCTCCCGACCTAACACCGGGGAGCTGTTTTTT.

This clonotype was detected ten times or more. CDR3 in amino acids: CASSLLADSGYTF. In DNA form, the CDR3 reads TGTGCCAGCAGCTTACTCGCAGATAGTGGCTACACCTTC. The gene calls are TRBV7-9 and TRBJ1-2, with D uncertain. Deletions cut 2 bases from V and 7 bases from J, with 11 bases between. Germline V gene data show CDR1 as SEHNR and CDR2 as FQNEAQ (reference sequence). The CDR3 extends over 13 amino acids.

This clonotype was recorded at least ten times. The genes are TRBV28 and TRBJ1-1, with D tentatively TRBD1 (6 bases). This CDR3 is built from 16 residues. Germline-derived CDR1 and CDR2 are MDHEN and SYDVKM. V lost 5 bases, J lost 7 bases, and 23 bases lay in between. The CDR3 nucleotides are TGTGCCAGCAGTCTATCCGGAGGCAGGGGTATCCTTGAAGCTTTCTTT. Its protein is CASSLSGGRGILEAFF. Supplemented by reference TRBV28 and TRBJ1-1, the full variable domain reads DVKVTQSSRYLVKRTGEKVFLECVQDMDHENMFWYRQDPGLGLRLIYFSYDVKMKEKGDIPEGYSVSREKKERFSLILESASTNQTSMYLCASSLSGGRGILEAFFGQGTRLTVV.

This clonotype occurred a few times. This chain uses TRBV6-1 with TRBJ2-1; D uncertain. Trimming took 1 base from V and 10 from J, leaving 11 bases between them. Germline assignment: CDR1 MNHNS and CDR2 SASEGT. The CDR3 contains 13 residues. CDR3 amino acids: CASSEDPQTEQFF. For the CDR3, the DNA is TGTGCCAGCAGTGAAGATCCGCAGACGGAGCAGTTCTTC.

This clonotype was picked up a small number of times. The chain carries TRBV5-6 and TRBJ1-5, with TRBD1 identical over 7 bases. The CDR3 is made up of 15 amino acids. CDR1 and CDR2 (germline): SGHDT, YYEEEE. V shed 4 bases and J 4 bases; nucleotides not matched to a gene: 8. The chain's CDR3 is CASSPPGQRNQPQHF. The DNA for the CDR3 is TGTGCCAGCAGCCCCCCGGGACAGAGGAATCAGCCCCAGCATTTT.

This clonotype was seen ten or more times. The chain couples TRBV6-2 or TRBV6-3 to TRBJ2-1; TRBD1 matches at 9 bases. V trimming: 6 bases; J trimming: 4 bases; junction bases outside the gene matches: 4. The CDR3 covers 14 residues. Germline V gene sequence: CDR1 MNHEY, CDR2 SVGEGT. The CDR3 loop reads CASSGQGRYNEQFF. In nucleotides, the CDR3 is TGTGCCAGCAGCGGACAGGGGAGGTACAATGAGCAGTTCTTC.

This clonotype was recorded at least ten times. This chain uses TRBV20-1 with TRBJ1-1; unclear D gene. This CDR3 region has 13 residues. Germline V CDR1 and CDR2: DFQATT, SNEGSKA (reference sequence). Trimming cost V 3 bases and J 0 bases, with 8 bases left between them. The CDR3 bases are TGCAGTGCTAGCCGGTCGATGAACACTGAAGCTTTCTTT. It specifies CSASRSMNTEAFF.

The V call is TRBV5-5, the J call TRBJ2-2; tentative D call: TRBD2 (5 bases). V was clipped by 4 bases and J by 2 bases, with 9 bases between them. The CDR3 runs 14 residues. Germline loops: CDR1 SGHKS, CDR2 YYEKEE (reference sequence). The CDR3 sequence: CASSPPSNTGELFF. In DNA, the CDR3 is TGTGCCAGCAGCCCTCCTAGCAACACCGGGGAGCTGTTTTTT.

This clonotype has ten or more counts. The rearrangement uses TRBV7-6 and TRBJ2-1; D remains ambiguous. The V gene's germline CDR1 is SGHVS and CDR2 FNYEAQ. Trimming removed 6 bases at V and 10 bases at J, with 13 bases between. This CDR3 is built from 12 residues. The DNA for the CDR3 is TGTGCCAGCAGTCCCGGCTACCTGGAGCAGTTCTTC. As protein: CASSPGYLEQFF. The full variable domain, rest sourced from reference TRBV7-6 and TRBJ2-1, is GAGVSQSPRYKVTKRGQDVALRCDPISGHVSLYWYRQALGQGPEFLTYFNYEAQQDKSGLPNDRFSAERPEGSISTLTIQRTEQRDSAMYRCASSPGYLEQFFGPGTRLTVL.

This clonotype was seen many times. The J gene is TRBJ1-6, the V gene TRBV9; D not resolved. V dropped 0 bases and J dropped 10 bases, with 8 bases sitting between them. Germline CDR1 is SGDLS and CDR2 is YYNGEE. The CDR3 has 13 residues. The CDR3 region is CASSVDSESPLHF. CDR3 in DNA: TGTGCCAGCAGCGTAGACAGCGAATCACCCCTCCACTTT.

The table lists this clonotype with many counts. V and J are TRBV7-2 and TRBJ2-2, with TRBD2 as a possible D gene (6 bases). V was clipped by 1 base and J by 5 bases, with 11 bases between them. This CDR3 region has 15 residues. Germline V lookup: CDR1 SGHTA, CDR2 FQGNSA. The CDR3 spells CASSLVGGRTGELFF. CDR3 nucleotide sequence: TGTGCCAGCAGCTTAGTGGGTGGGAGGACCGGGGAGCTGTTTTTT.

This clonotype showed up many times. The chain couples TRBV27 to TRBJ2-3; the D call may be TRBD1 or TRBD2 (6 bases each). The germline V and J ends were trimmed by 3 bases and 5 bases, with 18 bases remaining between them. Germline V lookup: CDR1 MNHEY, CDR2 SMNVEV (reference sequence). The CDR3 extends over 16 amino acids. The CDR3 region has the DNA TGTGCCAGCAGTTTCGGGGGCCAGCTCGGTAGAGATACGCAGTATTTT. This translates into CASSFGGQLGRDTQYF.

The sample holds many counts of this clonotype. The chain is built from TRBV27 and TRBJ2-7, with D perhaps being TRBD1 or TRBD2 (6 bases each). This CDR3 spans 14 amino acids. Germline-derived CDR1 and CDR2 are MNHEY and SMNVEV (reference sequence). V lost 5 bases and J lost 7, with 18 bases in between. CDR3 sequence: CASSLYSGAGEQYF. CDR3 bases: TGTGCCAGCAGTCTCTACTCGGGGGCGGGGGAGCAGTACTTC.

This clonotype was seen at least ten times. This chain links TRBV5-1 with TRBJ1-4; 7 bases fit TRBD1. Germline V gene data show CDR1 as SGHRS and CDR2 as YFSETQ. V was pared by 4 bases and J by 5 bases, with 11 bases of the junction left unmatched. The CDR3 has 16 residues. The CDR3 nucleotides read TGCGCCAGCAGCCTGGGACAGCCGACTTCGAATGAAAAACTGTTTTTT. Translating it yields CASSLGQPTSNEKLFF.

The rearrangement links TRBV7-8 to TRBJ2-5; possibly TRBD2 for D (7 bases). Germline assignment: CDR1 SGHVS and CDR2 FQNEAQ. With 2 bases removed from V and 5 bases from J, the gap between germline ends came to 15 bases. The CDR3 is 15 residues long. CDR3 sequence reads: CASSLRGGSRETQYF. The CDR3 bases are TGTGCCAGCAGCTTAAGGGGGGGGTCTCGGGAGACCCAGTACTTC.

This clonotype was detected ten times or more. This rearrangement joins TRBV7-6 to TRBJ2-1, with TRBD1 identical over 8 bases. In germline, CDR1 is SGHVS, CDR2 FNYEAQ. The CDR3 is made up of 15 amino acids. Unmatched junction bases numbered 4, after V lost 3 bases and J lost 3 bases. CDR3 DNA: TGTGCCAGCAGCTTTCGACAGGGGATCTACAATGAGCAGTTCTTC. It codes for CASSFRQGIYNEQFF. The full variable domain, in which reference TRBV7-6 and TRBJ2-1 provide the parts outside the CDR3, is GAGVSQSPRYKVTKRGQDVALRCDPISGHVSLYWYRQALGQGPEFLTYFNYEAQQDKSGLPNDRFSAERPEGSISTLTIQRTEQRDSAMYRCASSFRQGIYNEQFFGPGTRLTVL.

This clonotype was detected ten times or more. The chain couples TRBV7-2 to TRBJ1-4, with D hard to call. The germline CDR1 and CDR2 sequences are SGHTA and FQGNSA. V was trimmed by 2 bases and J by 3 bases, leaving 7 bases between them. The CDR3 is 14 residues long. This chain's CDR3 is CASSLWRANEKLFF. The DNA for the CDR3 is TGTGCCAGCAGCTTATGGAGGGCTAATGAAAAACTGTTTTTT.

This clonotype was seen at least ten times. The rearrangement uses TRBV29-1 and TRBJ2-1; 12 nucleotides align to TRBD2. The CDR3 runs to 15 residues. Germline V gene lookup returns CDR1 SQVTM and CDR2 ANQGSEA. With 6 bases clipped from V and 9 bases from J, the junction kept 12 bases outside the gene matches. The chain's CDR3 is CSVPAPGLAGSEQFF. The CDR3 DNA is TGCAGCGTCCCCGCCCCGGGACTAGCGGGTAGTGAGCAGTTCTTC.

Ten or more counts support this clonotype. V and J are TRBV10-3 and TRBJ2-5; possible D gene TRBD2, 6 bases. The CDR3 has 15 amino acids. The germline V gene encodes CDR1 ENHRY and CDR2 SYGVKD. Trimming removed 3 bases from V and 4 bases from J, with 15 bases in between. This chain's CDR3 is CAISDLEGRSETQYF. CDR3 coding DNA: TGTGCCATCAGTGATCTGGAAGGGAGGTCAGAGACCCAGTACTTC.

This clonotype was seen at least ten times. The CDR3 protein is CSANKDPDTQYF. The CDR3 nucleotides read TGCAGTGCAAACAAGGATCCAGATACGCAGTATTTT. The J gene is TRBJ2-3, the V gene TRBV20-1, with D hard to call. Germline values: CDR1 DFQATT, CDR2 SNEGSKA (reference sequence). V lost 6 bases and J lost 4, with 11 bases in between. The CDR3 extends over 12 amino acids.

This clonotype was recorded at least ten times. This chain uses TRBV7-9 with TRBJ2-3; D is tentatively TRBD1 or TRBD2 (5 bases each). In germline, CDR1 is SEHNR, CDR2 FQNEAQ (reference sequence). Trimming left V 1 base short and J 1 base short, with 9 bases between. The CDR3 is 15 amino acids. CDR3 residues: CASSLDGARTDTQYF. DNA of the CDR3: TGTGCCAGCAGCTTAGACGGGGCCCGCACAGATACGCAGTATTTT.

This clonotype was detected many times. The CDR3 nucleotides read TGCGCCAGCAGCCAAGCGGACAGGGGCTTAGATGAGCAGTTCTTC. Protein: CASSQADRGLDEQFF. The V and J genes are TRBV4-3 and TRBJ2-1, with TRBD1 matching over 9 bases. V lost 1 base to trimming and J lost 8 bases; unmatched junction nucleotides: 6. The CDR3 has 15 amino acids. The germline CDR1 and CDR2 sequences are LGHNA and YSLEER.

The sample holds many counts of this clonotype. V usage is TRBV7-7 and J usage is TRBJ2-6; D is ambiguous. This CDR3 spans 14 amino acids. Germline V gives CDR1 SSHAT, CDR2 FNYEAQ (reference sequence). V lost 5 bases and J 4 bases, leaving 9 bases between the germline ends. The CDR3 spells CASSTGVGANVLTF. The CDR3 region has the DNA TGTGCCAGCAGCACCGGAGTGGGGGCCAACGTCCTGACTTTC.

The rearrangement joins TRBV13 to TRBJ2-2; D gene uncertain. This CDR3 spans 14 amino acids. The germline gives CDR1 PRHDT, CDR2 FYEKMQ (reference sequence). V was shortened by 2 bases and J by 1 base, with 5 bases between the two germline ends. For the CDR3, the DNA is TGTGCCAGCAGCTTACGCGTGAACACCGGGGAGCTGTTTTTT. As protein: CASSLRVNTGELFF.

This clonotype was detected ten times or more. The gene calls are TRBV10-3 and TRBJ2-3; 9 nucleotides align to TRBD2. Germline V gene sequence: CDR1 ENHRY, CDR2 SYGVKD. CDR3 length: 15 amino acids. V lost 8 bases and J lost 6; bases outside the gene matches: 12. CDR3 sequence (DNA): TGTGCCATCGCTAGTTCAGCGGGAGGAACCGATACGCAGTATTTT. Its translation: CAIASSAGGTDTQYF.

This clonotype was seen at least ten times. This chain joins TRBV5-6 and TRBJ2-7, with 7 bases aligning to TRBD1. The CDR3 contains 15 residues. J lost 3 bases, V lost 0 bases, and 6 bases had no gene match. Germline V gives CDR1 SGHDT, CDR2 YYEEEE. The CDR3 region is CASSLVRQGNYEQYF. The DNA of the CDR3 is TGTGCCAGCAGCTTGGTAAGACAGGGTAACTACGAGCAGTACTTC.

The table lists this clonotype with many counts. This rearrangement joins TRBV10-3 to TRBJ2-7; 7 bases fit TRBD1. V lost 6 bases and J lost 6; bases outside the gene matches: 5. CDR3 length: 12 residues. Germline CDR1 and CDR2: ENHRY and SYGVKD. CDR3 in amino acids: CAISKTGIEQYV. In DNA form, the CDR3 reads TGTGCCATCAGCAAGACAGGGATCGAGCAGTACGTC.

This clonotype has at least ten counts. V gene TRBV28 combines with J gene TRBJ2-1; TRBD2 might be the D (6 bases). Germline V CDR1 and CDR2: MDHEN, SYDVKM. The CDR3 runs to 14 residues. V was clipped by 7 bases and J by 5 bases, with 15 bases between them. This chain's CDR3 is CASKSGDANNEQFF. The CDR3 DNA sequence: TGTGCCAGCAAGTCGGGAGACGCAAACAATGAGCAGTTCTTC.

This clonotype has at least ten counts. The chain links TRBV25-1 to TRBJ2-2; weak D call: TRBD1 (5 bases). The CDR3 length is 13 residues. V shed 3 bases and J shed 7 bases, with 9 bases lying between them. Per germline, CDR1 MGHDK and CDR2 SYGVNS. The CDR3 nucleotides read TGTGCCAGCAGTGAGGCAGGGAACGGGGAGCTGTTTTTT. It codes for CASSEAGNGELFF.

This clonotype was observed many times. The chain carries TRBV6-2 or TRBV6-3 and TRBJ2-1; D is tentatively TRBD1 or TRBD2 (5 bases each). V lost 6 bases to trimming and J lost 4 bases, with 19 bases between them. The CDR3 spans 16 residues. Germline CDR1 and CDR2: MNHEY and SVGEGT. The CDR3 nucleotides are TGTGCCAGCAGGCCCATTGGGGGAAGAACATACAATGAGCAGTTCTTC. This codes for CASRPIGGRTYNEQFF.